This TCR beta chain was retrieved from a study of CD8 T cells in ankylosing spondylitis. This CDR3 has 12 amino acids. V was shortened by 6 bases and J by 4 bases, with 10 bases between the two germline ends. Germline assignment: CDR1 MDHEN and CDR2 SYDVKM. A note on this clonotype: Its antigen is as yet unknown.

Study observations and caveats: One TCR beta motif, made up of eight highly homologous variants, appeared characteristic of ankylosing spondylitis blood.

One entry per CDR3 protein, called by TCRdb with MiXCR from the 5' RACE reads. The sample has about 540,000 distinct CDR3 sequences; 12% are singletons. Sequencing used blood, either unsorted or a sorted T cell fraction (not recorded which). The sequence derives from a male donor with ankylosing spondylitis. The chain recombines TRBV28 with TRBJ2-7; no clear D. The CDR3 nucleotides read TGTGCCAGCAGCCCAAGTACTTACGAGCAGTACGTC. It codes for CASSPSTYEQYV.